The 5 T cell receptor beta chains below all came from one sample that was sequenced in a study of chemoradiotherapy in HPV16-positive cancers. Method: immunoSEQ multiplex PCR; TCRdb's copy keeps in-frame clones and lacks some. This sample carries tens of thousands of clones, roughly 90% of them seen once, and the ten largest clones take less than 3.5%. The sample here was blood, taken from a patient who underwent chemoradiotherapy. Every receptor here comes from a human donor with HPV-associated anogenital cancer.

The V gene is TRBV6-1, the J gene TRBJ2-1; TRBD2 matches 8 bases. Trimming cost V 7 bases and J 6 bases; bases outside gene matches: 5. The CDR3 length is 13 residues. The germline V gene has CDR1 MNHNS and CDR2 SASEGT. This CDR3 reads CASTGGASNEQFF. CDR3 sequence (DNA): TGTGCCAGCACGGGGGGGGCTAGCAATGAGCAGTTCTTC.

V gene TRBV6-5 combines with J gene TRBJ2-2; the D gene is possibly TRBD1 (6 bases). CDR1 MNHEY and CDR2 SVGAGI come from the germline V gene. The CDR3 has 16 residues. Trimming cost V 2 bases and J 6 bases, with 16 bases left between them. CDR3 region: CASSYTPGARPGELFF. CDR3 sequence (DNA): TGTGCCAGCAGTTACACCCCAGGGGCACGTCCCGGGGAGCTGTTTTTT.

V usage is TRBV7-9 and J usage is TRBJ2-1, with unresolved D. CDR1 and CDR2 from the germline V gene are SEHNR and FQNEAQ (reference sequence). The CDR3 is 15 amino acids. Trimming left V 5 bases short and J 7 bases short, with 18 bases between. The CDR3 sequence is CASSPTSTPRNEQFF. The CDR3 DNA sequence: TGTGCCAGCAGCCCTACCTCGACTCCCCGGAATGAGCAGTTCTTC.

The V gene is TRBV5-5, the J gene TRBJ1-1, with D tentatively TRBD1 (5 bases). Germline V gene lookup returns CDR1 SGHKS and CDR2 YYEKEE (reference sequence). Trimming took off 3 bases at V and 2 bases at J, with 14 bases between the two ends. The CDR3 extends over 15 amino acids. Written as DNA, the CDR3 is TGTGCCAGCAGCTGGATGAGGCAGGGCAACACTGAAGCTTTCTTT. Translation: CASSWMRQGNTEAFF.

The CDR3 spells CASSLQGFGALHF. CDR3 nucleotide sequence: TGTGCCAGCAGCTTACAGGGGTTTGGGGCCCTCCACTTT. V and J are TRBV7-3 and TRBJ1-6; tentative D call: TRBD1 (6 bases). Germline V CDR1 and CDR2: SGHTA, FQGTGA. The CDR3 length is 13 residues. V was pared by 2 bases and J by 14 bases, with 13 bases between. The complete variable domain, with remaining parts taken from reference TRBV7-3 and TRBJ1-6, reads GAGVSQTPSNKVTEKGKYVELRCDPISGHTALYWYRQSLGQGPEFLIYFQGTGAADDSGLPNDRFFAVRPEGSVSTLKIQRTERGDSAVYLCASSLQGFGALHFGNGTRLTVT.